These 30 T cell receptor beta chains were all obtained from the same sample, sequenced in a study of blood T cell repertoires in COVID-19. Some clones are missing from TCRdb's copy, which holds only in-frame ones; the method was immunoSEQ multiplex PCR. The table has about 220,000 clones, 85% seen once. The specimen was peripheral blood. The source of these receptors is a woman in her 70s with COVID-19, enrolled during active disease.

This chain connects TRBV9 to TRBJ1-2; tentative D call: TRBD1 (5 bases). CDR3 length: 14 amino acids. Germline V lookup: CDR1 SGDLS, CDR2 YYNGEE. V was shortened by 4 bases and J by 3 bases, with 13 bases between the two germline ends. The CDR3 DNA sequence: TGTGCCAGCAGCCCTCGGACATGGGACTATGGCTACACCTTC. The encoded protein is CASSPRTWDYGYTF.

CDR3 sequence: CASSPGTEDGYTF. Here the CDR3 DNA reads TGTGCCAGCTCACCTGGGACAGAGGATGGCTACACCTTC. The chain uses TRBV18 and TRBJ1-2; 7 bases align to TRBD1. The V gene's germline CDR1 is KGHSH and CDR2 LQKENI. Trimming at V came to 3 bases and at J to 6 bases, leaving 4 bases not matched to a gene. The CDR3 sequence is 13 residues long.

The chain links TRBV10-3 to TRBJ1-2, with D unresolved. This CDR3 region has 14 residues. Trimming stripped 7 bases from V and 0 bases from J, with 12 bases between. From germline, CDR1 is ENHRY and CDR2 SYGVKD. CDR3 DNA sequence: TGTGCCATCAAAGGAGGACCATCTAACTATGGCTACACCTTC. Translation gives CAIKGGPSNYGYTF.

The chain recombines TRBV2 with TRBJ2-2; possible D gene TRBD2, 6 bases. The V gene lost 7 bases and the J gene lost 5 bases, with 17 bases spanning the gap. Germline V gives CDR1 SNHLY, CDR2 FYNNEI. This CDR3 is built from 15 residues. CDR3 bases: TGTGCCAGCACCCTTTTGGGAGGCGCTACCGGGGAGCTGTTTTTT. This translates into CASTLLGGATGELFF.

The V gene is TRBV5-1, the J gene TRBJ1-1; 7 bases align to TRBD1. Trimming cost V 3 bases and J 0 bases; bases outside gene matches: 5. Germline CDR1 reads SGHRS; CDR2 reads YFSETQ. The CDR3 has 15 residues. The CDR3 DNA is TGCGCCAGCAGCTCGAGACAGGGTCTGAACACTGAAGCTTTCTTT. Translating gives CASSSRQGLNTEAFF. The full variable domain, rest sourced from reference TRBV5-1 and TRBJ1-1, is KAGVTQTPRYLIKTRGQQVTLSCSPISGHRSVSWYQQTPGQGLQFLFEYFSETQRNKGNFPGRFSGRQFSNSRSEMNVSTLELGDSALYLCASSSRQGLNTEAFFGQGTRLTVV.

V is TRBV19 and J is TRBJ2-1, with D perhaps TRBD2 (6 bases). The CDR3 consists of 12 residues. CDR1 is LNHDA and CDR2 is SQIVND in the germline V gene (reference sequence). V dropped 3 bases and J dropped 12 bases, with 12 bases sitting between them. The CDR3 loop reads CASSIEGLGQFF. The CDR3, as DNA: TGTGCCAGTAGTATCGAGGGACTCGGGCAGTTCTTC.

V usage is TRBV27 and J usage is TRBJ2-1; no reliable D call. Trimming shortened V by 6 bases and J by 0 bases, and 15 bases separated the two germline ends. The CDR3 is 16 amino acids. CDR1 is MNHEY and CDR2 is SMNVEV in the germline V gene (reference sequence). CDR3 sequence: CASRNVLSSSYNEQFF. CDR3 sequence (DNA): TGTGCCAGCAGGAATGTACTCTCGAGCTCCTACAATGAGCAGTTCTTC.

The J gene is TRBJ1-1, the V gene TRBV5-4; no definite D call. The CDR3 sequence is 13 residues long. V lost 4 bases to trimming and J lost 4 bases, with 11 bases between them. The germline CDR1 and CDR2 sequences are SGHNT and YYREEE (reference sequence). CDR3 in amino acids: CASSIWPGTEAFF. In nucleotides, the CDR3 is TGTGCCAGCAGCATATGGCCGGGCACTGAAGCTTTCTTT. Based on the CDR3 plus reference TRBV5-4 and TRBJ1-1, the full variable domain is ETGVTQSPTHLIKTRGQQVTLRCSSQSGHNTVSWYQQALGQGPQFIFQYYREEENGRGNFPPRFSGLQFPNYSSELNVNALELDDSALYLCASSIWPGTEAFFGQGTRLTVV.

The chain employs TRBV19 and TRBJ1-1; D not resolved. Per germline, CDR1 LNHDA and CDR2 SQIVND (reference sequence). There are 13 residues in the CDR3. V lost 7 bases, J lost 6 bases, and 15 bases lay in between. For the CDR3, the DNA is TGTGCCAGTACGACGGCCGGGTACGCTGAAGCTTTCTTT. Its translation: CASTTAGYAEAFF.

By share, this clone ranks as medium-sized. The genes are TRBV11-2 and TRBJ1-3; tentative D call: TRBD1 (5 bases). This CDR3 comprises 16 residues. V lost 1 base to trimming and J lost 3 bases, with 13 bases between them. The germline V gene encodes CDR1 SGHAT and CDR2 FQNNGV. CDR3 coding DNA: TGTGCCAGCAGCTTAGTAGGGGCGATACATGGAAACACCATATATTTT. It codes for CASSLVGAIHGNTIYF.

This clone was detected ten times or more. The chain joins TRBV29-1 to TRBJ1-1; 8 positions agree with TRBD1. The V gene end was trimmed by 8 bases and the J gene end by 0 bases; junction bases not matched to a gene: 5. CDR1 is SQVTM, CDR2 ANQGSEA, per germline. This CDR3 contains 13 residues. CDR3 bases: TGCAGCCTAGGACAGGGAATGAACACTGAAGCTTTCTTT. It specifies CSLGQGMNTEAFF.

The V call is TRBV14, the J call TRBJ1-1; D is undetermined. The CDR3 spans 15 residues. Per germline, CDR1 SGHDN and CDR2 FVKESK. V dropped 3 bases and J dropped 2 bases, with 13 bases sitting between them. CDR3 sequence (DNA): TGTGCCAGCAGCCATGGACCGGAGGCCAACACTGAAGCTTTCTTT. This translates into CASSHGPEANTEAFF.

This chain links TRBV29-1 with TRBJ2-3; 7 bases agree with TRBD2. CDR3 length: 14 amino acids. V was pared by 5 bases and J by 5 bases, with 10 bases of the junction left unmatched. Germline V gene sequence: CDR1 SQVTM, CDR2 ANQGSEA. The CDR3 DNA reads as TGCAGCGTTAGGCGGAATGCGGGGGAAGATACGCAGTATTTT. It codes for CSVRRNAGEDTQYF.

The rearrangement uses TRBV18 and TRBJ1-5; D is ambiguous. Trimming cost V 6 bases and J 1 base, with 16 bases left between them. Germline CDR1 is KGHSH and CDR2 is LQKENI. This CDR3 region has 16 residues. Here the CDR3 DNA reads TGTGCCAGCTCCCTAAGGGAGGGTGAGAGCAATCAGCCCCAGCATTTT. Translating it yields CASSLREGESNQPQHF.

The chain combines TRBV5-6 with TRBJ2-2, with 8 bases fitting TRBD1. This CDR3 has 14 amino acids. J lost 6 bases, V lost 4 bases, and 5 bases had no gene match. CDR1 is SGHDT, CDR2 YYEEEE, per germline. This CDR3 reads CASSQDRVPGELFF. The CDR3 DNA sequence: TGTGCCAGCAGCCAGGACAGGGTCCCCGGGGAGCTGTTTTTT.

As concerns this clone: Other DNA sequences in the sample encode the same CDR3. This chain joins TRBV19 and TRBJ2-5, with 13 nucleotides matching TRBD2. V shed 6 bases and J 1 base; nucleotides not matched to a gene: 2. Germline V CDR1 and CDR2: LNHDA, SQIVND (reference sequence). This CDR3 region has 15 residues. CDR3 nucleotides: TGTGCCAGTAGAAGACTAGCGGGGGGCCAAGAGACCCAGTACTTC. This translates into CASRRLAGGQETQYF.

This clone was observed a single time. V is TRBV11-2 and J is TRBJ2-1; 8 nucleotides match TRBD2. J gave up 8 bases and V 0 bases, and 6 bases lay outside the gene matches. CDR3 length: 15 residues. Germline loops: CDR1 SGHAT, CDR2 FQNNGV. The CDR3 sequence: CASSLESGSMYEQFF. The CDR3 nucleotides read TGTGCCAGCAGCTTAGAGAGCGGGAGTATGTATGAGCAGTTCTTC.

This chain connects TRBV3-1 (or the pseudogene TRBV3-2) to TRBJ2-1; TRBD2 agrees at 8 bases. The germline V gene encodes CDR1 LGHDT and CDR2 YNNKEL (reference sequence). Trimming at V came to 2 bases and at J to 4 bases, leaving 7 bases not matched to a gene. The CDR3 contains 16 residues. The CDR3 region is CASSQSPSGRYNEQFF. The CDR3 DNA reads as TGTGCCAGCAGCCAATCTCCTAGCGGGCGGTACAATGAGCAGTTCTTC.

The rearrangement uses TRBV6-2 or TRBV6-3 and TRBJ2-5; no definite D call. The germline V gene encodes CDR1 MNHEY and CDR2 SVGEGT. The V end lost 2 bases, the J end lost 0 bases, and 4 bases lay between the germline ends. This CDR3 spans 13 amino acids. Here the CDR3 reads CASSYPYQETQYF. Written as DNA, the CDR3 is TGTGCCAGCAGTTACCCGTACCAAGAGACCCAGTACTTC.

This chain links TRBV29-1 with TRBJ1-3; D is undetermined. Germline V gives CDR1 SQVTM, CDR2 ANQGSEA. The CDR3 loop spans 11 amino acids. Between the trimmed V and J ends, which lost 7 bases and 4 bases, there was a span of 8 bases. CDR3 amino acids: CSGQSGNTIYF. The CDR3 DNA follows: TGCAGCGGTCAATCCGGAAACACCATATATTTT.

This clone was observed a handful of times. V usage is TRBV10-1 and J usage is TRBJ2-7, with D perhaps TRBD1 (6 bases). Deletions cut 10 bases from V and 0 bases from J, with 13 bases between. CDR1 is WNHNN and CDR2 is SYGVQD in the germline V gene (reference sequence). The CDR3 totals 13 residues. Here the CDR3 reads CAIPRGGSYEQYF. The CDR3 nucleotides read TGCGCCATCCCGCGAGGGGGCTCCTACGAGCAGTACTTC.

This clone occurred once. The chain is built from TRBV5-1 and TRBJ1-2; 7 nucleotides agree with TRBD1. The CDR3 is 16 amino acids. The trim removed 1 base at V and 1 base at J, leaving 7 bases unmatched. Per germline, CDR1 SGHRS and CDR2 YFSETQ. The CDR3 DNA follows: TGCGCCAGCAGCTTGAGCAGGGGGGCCGGTAACTATGGCTACACCTTC. It codes for CASSLSRGAGNYGYTF.

The V gene is TRBV4-1, the J gene TRBJ2-7, with D tentatively TRBD1 (6 bases). This CDR3 contains 16 residues. Germline V gene sequence: CDR1 MGHRA, CDR2 YSYEKL. Trimming stripped 2 bases from V and 0 bases from J, with 14 bases between. Here the CDR3 reads CASSQTLDRSSYEQYF. The CDR3, as DNA: TGCGCCAGCAGCCAAACCCTCGACAGGAGCTCCTACGAGCAGTACTTC.

The chain carries TRBV9 and TRBJ1-2; D is perhaps TRBD1 (5 bases). This CDR3 contains 14 residues. V dropped 0 bases and J dropped 0 bases, with 6 bases sitting between them. Germline values: CDR1 SGDLS, CDR2 YYNGEE. The CDR3 coding sequence is TGTGCCAGCAGCGTAGACAGGACTAACTATGGCTACACCTTC. Its protein is CASSVDRTNYGYTF.

The CDR3 DNA is TGTGCCTGGAGTGTAGCCCGTACAGGGGACGATGAAAAACTGTTTTTT. This codes for CAWSVARTGDDEKLFF. The V and J genes are TRBV30 and TRBJ1-4, with TRBD1 identical over 7 bases. The germline gives CDR1 GTSNPN, CDR2 SVGIG (reference sequence). The CDR3 runs to 16 residues. Trimming cost V 0 bases and J 6 bases; bases outside gene matches: 10.

J is TRBJ1-3 and V is TRBV5-6; D remains unclear. The V and J ends lost 3 bases and 0 bases respectively, with 10 bases between them. Germline-derived CDR1 and CDR2 are SGHDT and YYEEEE. The length of the CDR3 is 15 residues. In DNA, the CDR3 is TGTGCCAGCAGCTCCCTTCCCCTCTCTGGAAACACCATATATTTT. It translates to CASSSLPLSGNTIYF.

This rearrangement joins TRBV4-2 to TRBJ1-2; D is unclear. The V and J ends lost 0 bases and 1 base respectively, with 9 bases between them. The V gene's germline CDR1 is LGHNA and CDR2 YNFKEQ. CDR3 length: 15 residues. The CDR3 coding sequence is TGTGCCAGCAGCCAAGATTACCGCGGTAACTATGGCTACACCTTC. This codes for CASSQDYRGNYGYTF.

The chain has TRBV2 and TRBJ1-6, with 9 bases matching TRBD1. The junction had 3 bases not matched to a gene; V was cut back by 2 bases and J by 7 bases. Germline lookup yields CDR1 SNHLY and CDR2 FYNNEI. This CDR3 is built from 15 residues. CDR3 nucleotide sequence: TGTGCCAGCAGTGAAAATGGACAGGGGAATTCACCCCTCCACTTT. As protein: CASSENGQGNSPLHF.

J is TRBJ2-1 and V is TRBV7-9; perhaps TRBD2 as D (5 bases). Deletions cut 1 base from V and 1 base from J, with 14 bases between. The CDR3 has 17 residues. Germline V gives CDR1 SEHNR, CDR2 FQNEAQ (reference sequence). DNA for the CDR3: TGTGCCAGCAGCTTAGGGTCGTCGGGGTCGTCCTACAATGAGCAGTTCTTC. It yields the protein CASSLGSSGSSYNEQFF. The full variable domain, with the rest looked up from reference TRBV7-9 and TRBJ2-1, is DTGVSQNPRHKITKRGQNVTFRCDPISEHNRLYWYRQTLGQGPEFLTYFQNEAQLEKSRLLSDRFSAERPKGSFSTLEIQRTEQGDSAMYLCASSLGSSGSSYNEQFFGPGTRLTVL.

V usage is TRBV4-3 and J usage is TRBJ2-4; possibly TRBD2 for D (5 bases). Germline V gene data show CDR1 as LGHNA and CDR2 as YSLEER. The CDR3 length is 16 residues. Between the trimmed V and J ends, which lost 1 base and 6 bases, there was a span of 16 bases. The CDR3 sequence: CASSQGLGAGANIQYF. CDR3 coding DNA: TGCGCCAGCAGCCAAGGTTTGGGAGCAGGCGCAAACATTCAGTACTTC.